These T cell receptor beta chains were read from a single sample in a study of CD8 T cells in ankylosing spondylitis. In TCRdb, the 5' RACE reads were re-called with MiXCR into one record per CDR3 protein. The sample records under 300,000 distinct CDR3 sequences, about 10% being singletons. Sequencing was carried out using blood, either unsorted or a sorted T cell fraction (not recorded which). These receptors all come from a male donor with ankylosing spondylitis or in good health (not recorded which). Each CDR3 is given with its conserved first and last residue. The D gene is left open where the match is weak. Size tells how often a clone was seen (once, few, many) or the class of an expanded clone, and some rows leave it out.

v_gene: TRBV7-3; abundance: -; j_gene: TRBJ2-1; d_gene: -; CDR3aa: CASSPHIDNEQFF; CDR3nt: TGTGCCAGCAGCCCACATATTGACAATGAGCAGTTCTTC
v_gene: TRBV7-2; abundance: -; j_gene: TRBJ2-2; d_gene: -; CDR3aa: CASSSQQASATGELFF; CDR3nt: TGTGCCAGCAGCTCCCAGCAGGCTAGCGCCACCGGGGAGCTGTTTTTT
v_gene: TRBV5-1; abundance: many; j_gene: TRBJ2-1; d_gene: TRBD2; CDR3aa: CASSLEGGLAGVVNEQFF; CDR3nt: TGCGCCAGCAGCTTGGAGGGGGGGCTAGCGGGAGTGGTCAATGAGCAGTTCTTC
v_gene: TRBV2; abundance: many; j_gene: TRBJ1-6; d_gene: TRBD1; CDR3aa: CASSSRTGLGTLHF; CDR3nt: TGTGCCAGCAGCTCCAGGACAGGGTTGGGTACCCTCCACTTT
v_gene: TRBV5-6; abundance: many; j_gene: TRBJ2-1; d_gene: -; CDR3aa: CASSLLRARGHEQFF; CDR3nt: TGTGCCAGCAGCTTGCTTAGGGCCAGGGGCCATGAGCAGTTCTTC
v_gene: TRBV14; abundance: few; j_gene: TRBJ2-1; d_gene: TRBD2; CDR3aa: CASSILAGGRNEQFF; CDR3nt: TGTGCCAGCAGCATACTAGCGGGAGGGAGGAATGAGCAGTTCTTC
v_gene: TRBV4-2; abundance: many; j_gene: TRBJ1-3; d_gene: -; CDR3aa: CASSQDPLRGRGNTIYF; CDR3nt: TGTGCCAGCAGCCAGGACCCCCTACGGGGACGAGGAAACACCATATATTTT
v_gene: TRBV5-5; abundance: many; j_gene: TRBJ1-5; d_gene: TRBD1; CDR3aa: CASSPTGFNQPQHF; CDR3nt: TGTGCCAGCAGCCCGACAGGGTTCAATCAGCCCCAGCATTTT
v_gene: TRBV5-1; abundance: many; j_gene: TRBJ2-3; d_gene: TRBD2; CDR3aa: CASSYSGGADTQYF; CDR3nt: TGCGCCAGCAGCTACTCCGGGGGGGCAGATACGCAGTATTTT
v_gene: TRBV9; abundance: many; j_gene: TRBJ1-2; d_gene: -; CDR3aa: CASSNAGNPGGPGYTF; CDR3nt: TGTGCCAGCAGCAACGCCGGGAACCCAGGAGGGCCGGGCTACACCTTC
v_gene: TRBV11-1; abundance: -; j_gene: TRBJ2-2; d_gene: -; CDR3aa: CASSRVRQGSGVVAGELFF; CDR3nt: TGTGCCAGCAGCCGAGTACGCCAGGGTTCCGGAGTCGTGGCCGGGGAGCTGTTTTTT
v_gene: TRBV20-1; abundance: -; j_gene: TRBJ2-6; d_gene: TRBD2; CDR3aa: CRGRAPGLAGGPGANVLTF; CDR3nt: TGCAGGGGCCGGGCTCCGGGACTGGCGGGAGGGCCGGGGGCCAACGTCCTGACTTTC
v_gene: TRBV5-1; abundance: many; j_gene: TRBJ2-2; d_gene: TRBD1; CDR3aa: CASSAGQGVFMTGELFF; CDR3nt: TGCGCCAGCAGCGCCGGACAGGGGGTCTTTATGACCGGGGAGCTGTTTTTT